This TCR beta chain was profiled in a study of memory CD4+ T cells and cytomegalovirus serostatus. Findings of the study overall: Repertoires predicted CMV serostatus with median bootstrapped AUC of around 0.95. The CMV-associated TCR signature appears largely within the CD4+ memory repertoire.

Worth noting for this clone: No antigen is known for it.

V was pared by 2 bases and J by 7 bases, with 17 bases between. Germline assignment: CDR1 SGHVS and CDR2 FQNEAQ. CDR3 size: 15 residues. Single viable CD3+CD4+CD8-CD45RO+ cells were sorted as the memory CD4+ T cells. Assay: immunoSEQ multiplex PCR; the TCRdb copy retains only in-frame clones and omits some. The sample yields some 54,000 clones, around 82% seen once. This chain links TRBV7-8 with TRBJ1-2; D unresolved. This sequence originates from an adult in good health and CMV-seropositive. The specimen sequenced was memory CD4+ T cells from blood. CDR3 DNA sequence: TGTGCCAGCAGCTTACGAGACGGTTCTAGTGCTGGCTACACCTTC. Translated, it gives CASSLRDGSSAGYTF.